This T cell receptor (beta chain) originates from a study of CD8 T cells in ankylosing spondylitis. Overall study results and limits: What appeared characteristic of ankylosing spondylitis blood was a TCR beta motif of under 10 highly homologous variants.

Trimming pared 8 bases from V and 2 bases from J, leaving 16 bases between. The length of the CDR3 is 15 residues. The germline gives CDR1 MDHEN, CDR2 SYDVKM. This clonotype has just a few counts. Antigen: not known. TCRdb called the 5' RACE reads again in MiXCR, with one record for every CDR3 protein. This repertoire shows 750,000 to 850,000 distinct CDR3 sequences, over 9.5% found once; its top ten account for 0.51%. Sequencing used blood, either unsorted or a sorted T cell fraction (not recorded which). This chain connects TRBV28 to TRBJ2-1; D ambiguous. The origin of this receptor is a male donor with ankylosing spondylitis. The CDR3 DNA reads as TGTGCCAGCTGCGAGAGAGTGGGTGCCTACAATGAGCAGTTCTTC. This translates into CASCERVGAYNEQFF. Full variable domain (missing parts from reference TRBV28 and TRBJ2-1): DVKVTQSSRYLVKRTGEKVFLECVQDMDHENMFWYRQDPGLGLRLIYFSYDVKMKEKGDIPEGYSVSREKKERFSLILESASTNQTSMYLCASCERVGAYNEQFFGPGTRLTVL.